A selection of T cell receptor beta chains follows, all from one sample in a study of blood T cell repertoires in COVID-19. TCRdb keeps only in-frame clones here, not all; method: immunoSEQ multiplex PCR. The sample includes under 200,000 clones, around 81% seen only once; the top ten take roughly 13%. Sequencing used peripheral blood. The receptors stem from a man aged 65 to 85 who had recovered from COVID-19. The CDR3 runs from the conserved cysteine through the conserved F or W. The D gene is left open where the match is weak. For some rows the clone size is stated as once, few or many, or as a class when expanded; others skip it.

V gene: TRBV3-1/TRBV3-2
clone size: NA
J gene: TRBJ2-2
D gene: NA
CDR3 length: 12
CDR3 protein: CASSQGPGELFF
CDR3 DNA: TGTGCCAGCAGCCAAGGGCCCGGGGAGCTGTTTTTT

V gene: TRBV28
clone size: NA
J gene: TRBJ1-1
D gene: NA
CDR3 length: 14
CDR3 protein: CASRRVTMNTEAFF
CDR3 DNA: TGTGCCAGCAGACGGGTTACTATGAACACTGAAGCTTTCTTT

V gene: TRBV2
clone size: NA
J gene: TRBJ1-1
D gene: NA
CDR3 length: 13
CDR3 protein: CASRVQLNTEAFF
CDR3 DNA: TGTGCCAGCAGGGTACAACTGAACACTGAAGCTTTCTTT

V gene: TRBV19
clone size: NA
J gene: TRBJ1-1
D gene: TRBD1
CDR3 length: 14
CDR3 protein: CASSIDPDRVEAFF
CDR3 DNA: TGTGCCAGTAGTATAGATCCCGACAGGGTTGAAGCTTTCTTT

V gene: TRBV5-1
clone size: NA
J gene: TRBJ2-1
D gene: TRBD2
CDR3 length: 14
CDR3 protein: CASSWRLAGDEQFF
CDR3 DNA: TGCGCCAGCAGTTGGAGGCTAGCGGGGGATGAGCAGTTCTTC

V gene: TRBV5-1
clone size: NA
J gene: TRBJ2-7
D gene: NA
CDR3 length: 17
CDR3 protein: CASSPVPQSQGGYEQYF
CDR3 DNA: TGCGCCAGCAGTCCGGTCCCGCAGAGCCAGGGGGGCTACGAGCAGTACTTC

V gene: TRBV4-1
clone size: NA
J gene: TRBJ2-7
D gene: TRBD1
CDR3 length: 14
CDR3 protein: CASSPGTGAYEQYF
CDR3 DNA: TGCGCCAGCAGCCCCGGGACAGGCGCGTACGAGCAGTACTTC

V gene: TRBV5-1
clone size: once
J gene: TRBJ2-7
D gene: NA
CDR3 length: 16
CDR3 protein: CASSLEARSAGYEQYF
CDR3 DNA: TGCGCCAGCAGCTTGGAGGCCCGAAGCGCGGGGTACGAGCAGTACTTC

V gene: TRBV20-1
clone size: NA
J gene: TRBJ1-1
D gene: NA
CDR3 length: 11
CDR3 protein: CSAPVNTEAFF
CDR3 DNA: TGCAGTGCTCCGGTTAACACTGAAGCTTTCTTT

V gene: TRBV6-1
clone size: NA
J gene: TRBJ2-7
D gene: NA
CDR3 length: 14
CDR3 protein: CASSEDPGISEQYF
CDR3 DNA: TGTGCCAGCAGTGAGGATCCGGGGATCTCCGAGCAGTACTTC

V gene: TRBV29-1
clone size: NA
J gene: TRBJ2-7
D gene: NA
CDR3 length: 12
CDR3 protein: CSVLGQVGEQYF
CDR3 DNA: TGCAGCGTTTTGGGGCAGGTGGGCGAGCAGTACTTC

V gene: TRBV27
clone size: NA
J gene: TRBJ2-7
D gene: TRBD2
CDR3 length: 17
CDR3 protein: CASSLGGGSRRSYEQYF
CDR3 DNA: TGTGCCAGCAGTTTAGGGGGGGGAAGCCGAAGGTCCTACGAGCAGTACTTC

V gene: TRBV18
clone size: NA
J gene: TRBJ2-7
D gene: NA
CDR3 length: 13
CDR3 protein: CASSPTRDTPQYF
CDR3 DNA: TGTGCCAGCTCACCTACTCGGGACACCCCACAGTACTTC

V gene: TRBV11-2
clone size: NA
J gene: TRBJ2-2
D gene: TRBD1
CDR3 length: 17
CDR3 protein: CASSWRRQGSDTGELFF
CDR3 DNA: TGTGCCAGCAGCTGGAGGAGACAGGGGTCGGACACCGGGGAGCTGTTTTTT

V gene: TRBV6-2/TRBV6-3
clone size: NA
J gene: TRBJ2-7
D gene: TRBD2
CDR3 length: 15
CDR3 protein: CASSYSRAGGYEQYF
CDR3 DNA: TGTGCCAGCAGTTACTCACGAGCGGGAGGGTACGAGCAGTACTTC

V gene: TRBV3-1/TRBV3-2
clone size: NA
J gene: TRBJ1-1
D gene: TRBD1
CDR3 length: 14
CDR3 protein: CASSHGQGGTEAFF
CDR3 DNA: TGTGCCAGCAGCCATGGACAGGGGGGAACTGAAGCTTTCTTT

V gene: TRBV18
clone size: NA
J gene: TRBJ2-7
D gene: NA
CDR3 length: 19
CDR3 protein: CASSPNYFPGLREVHEQYF
CDR3 DNA: TGTGCCAGCTCACCAAACTATTTCCCGGGACTTCGGGAAGTCCACGAGCAGTACTTC

V gene: TRBV7-9
clone size: NA
J gene: TRBJ2-1
D gene: NA
CDR3 length: 15
CDR3 protein: CASSLEGGLHNEQFF
CDR3 DNA: TGTGCCAGCAGCTTAGAGGGGGGGCTGCACAATGAGCAGTTCTTC

V gene: TRBV7-2
clone size: NA
J gene: TRBJ2-7
D gene: NA
CDR3 length: 16
CDR3 protein: CASSPGLLEASYEQYF
CDR3 DNA: TGTGCCAGCAGCCCTGGACTCCTGGAAGCCAGCTACGAGCAGTACTTC

V gene: TRBV11-2
clone size: NA
J gene: TRBJ2-2
D gene: TRBD2
CDR3 length: 16
CDR3 protein: CASRKPSGGNTGELFF
CDR3 DNA: TGTGCCAGCAGGAAGCCTAGCGGGGGGAACACCGGGGAGCTGTTTTTT

V gene: TRBV5-1
clone size: NA
J gene: TRBJ2-3
D gene: NA
CDR3 length: 13
CDR3 protein: CASSLHRSDTQYF
CDR3 DNA: TGCGCCAGCAGCTTGCACAGATCAGATACGCAGTATTTT

V gene: TRBV5-8
clone size: NA
J gene: TRBJ2-3
D gene: TRBD2
CDR3 length: 15
CDR3 protein: CASSQEGLAKDTQYF
CDR3 DNA: TGTGCCAGCAGCCAAGAGGGACTAGCGAAAGATACGCAGTATTTT

V gene: TRBV6-6
clone size: NA
J gene: TRBJ2-1
D gene: NA
CDR3 length: 14
CDR3 protein: CASSWVGKNNEQFF
CDR3 DNA: TGTGCCAGCAGTTGGGTCGGGAAAAACAATGAGCAGTTCTTC

V gene: TRBV6-5
clone size: NA
J gene: TRBJ1-2
D gene: NA
CDR3 length: 13
CDR3 protein: CASRNTTNYGYTF
CDR3 DNA: TGTGCCAGCAGGAATACAACGAACTATGGCTACACCTTC

V gene: TRBV6-5
clone size: few
J gene: TRBJ1-3
D gene: TRBD1
CDR3 length: 15
CDR3 protein: CASTRQGFSGNTIYF
CDR3 DNA: TGTGCCAGCACAAGACAGGGATTCTCTGGAAACACCATATATTTT

V gene: TRBV4-2
clone size: once
J gene: TRBJ2-3
D gene: TRBD1
CDR3 length: 15
CDR3 protein: CASSQYQGATDTQYF
CDR3 DNA: TGTGCCAGCAGCCAATATCAGGGGGCCACAGATACGCAGTATTTT

V gene: TRBV7-2
clone size: NA
J gene: TRBJ1-2
D gene: TRBD1
CDR3 length: 15
CDR3 protein: CASSYRRQGAPGYTF
CDR3 DNA: TGTGCCAGCAGCTACCGTAGACAGGGGGCGCCTGGCTACACCTTC

V gene: TRBV14
clone size: NA
J gene: TRBJ1-2
D gene: NA
CDR3 length: 11
CDR3 protein: CASGDTYGYTF
CDR3 DNA: TGTGCCAGCGGGGACACTTATGGCTACACCTTC

V gene: TRBV6-1
clone size: NA
J gene: TRBJ2-7
D gene: TRBD2
CDR3 length: 17
CDR3 protein: CASSEAALAGGNNEQYF
CDR3 DNA: TGTGCCAGCAGTGAAGCGGCCCTAGCGGGAGGCAATAACGAGCAGTACTTC

V gene: TRBV5-1
clone size: NA
J gene: TRBJ1-2
D gene: NA
CDR3 length: 15
CDR3 protein: CASSLIPGENYGYTF
CDR3 DNA: TGCGCCAGCAGCTTGATCCCAGGGGAAAACTATGGCTACACCTTC

V gene: TRBV6-5
clone size: few
J gene: TRBJ1-4
D gene: NA
CDR3 length: 14
CDR3 protein: CASSYRRGGEKLFF
CDR3 DNA: TGTGCCAGCAGCTACAGGCGGGGTGGGGAAAAACTGTTTTTT

V gene: TRBV18
clone size: NA
J gene: TRBJ2-7
D gene: NA
CDR3 length: 16
CDR3 protein: CASSPPPGRSSYEQYF
CDR3 DNA: TGTGCCAGCTCACCACCTCCGGGAAGAAGCTCCTACGAGCAGTACTTC

V gene: TRBV15
clone size: NA
J gene: TRBJ2-5
D gene: TRBD2
CDR3 length: 15
CDR3 protein: CATSRRTSGEETQYF
CDR3 DNA: TGTGCCACCAGCAGGCGGACTAGCGGGGAAGAGACCCAGTACTTC

V gene: TRBV5-4
clone size: NA
J gene: TRBJ2-3
D gene: NA
CDR3 length: 16
CDR3 protein: CASSSRIVTSTDTQYF
CDR3 DNA: TGTGCCAGCAGCTCTCGAATAGTAACTAGCACAGATACGCAGTATTTT

V gene: TRBV2
clone size: NA
J gene: TRBJ2-7
D gene: TRBD2
CDR3 length: 17
CDR3 protein: CASIVGTSGRGGYEQYF
CDR3 DNA: TGTGCCAGCATCGTTGGGACTAGCGGGAGAGGGGGCTACGAGCAGTACTTC

V gene: TRBV19
clone size: NA
J gene: TRBJ2-7
D gene: NA
CDR3 length: 14
CDR3 protein: CASSPMSGTYEQYF
CDR3 DNA: TGTGCCAGTAGTCCGATGTCCGGTACCTACGAGCAGTACTTC

V gene: TRBV5-5
clone size: NA
J gene: TRBJ2-2
D gene: TRBD1
CDR3 length: 14
CDR3 protein: CASSLGQGAGELFF
CDR3 DNA: TGTGCCAGCAGCTTGGGACAGGGCGCCGGGGAGCTGTTTTTT

V gene: TRBV5-4
clone size: NA
J gene: TRBJ2-2
D gene: NA
CDR3 length: 16
CDR3 protein: CASSLSGNADTGELFF
CDR3 DNA: TGTGCCAGCAGCCTCTCAGGGAACGCGGACACCGGGGAGCTGTTTTTT

V gene: TRBV19
clone size: NA
J gene: TRBJ2-2
D gene: TRBD2
CDR3 length: 16
CDR3 protein: CASKLAGGGYTGELFF
CDR3 DNA: TGTGCCAGCAAACTAGCGGGAGGAGGGTACACCGGGGAGCTGTTTTTT

V gene: TRBV18
clone size: few
J gene: TRBJ1-1
D gene: NA
CDR3 length: 14
CDR3 protein: CASSPGVPNTEAFF
CDR3 DNA: TGTGCCAGCTCACCGGGAGTCCCGAACACTGAAGCTTTCTTT

V gene: TRBV15
clone size: NA
J gene: TRBJ1-2
D gene: TRBD1
CDR3 length: 14
CDR3 protein: CATRRGQIGYGYTF
CDR3 DNA: TGTGCCACCAGGCGGGGACAGATCGGCTATGGCTACACCTTC

V gene: TRBV11-2
clone size: NA
J gene: TRBJ2-3
D gene: TRBD2
CDR3 length: 16
CDR3 protein: CASSWRRGASTDTQYF
CDR3 DNA: TGTGCCAGCAGTTGGAGGCGGGGGGCTAGCACAGATACGCAGTATTTT

V gene: TRBV10-2
clone size: NA
J gene: TRBJ1-1
D gene: NA
CDR3 length: 14
CDR3 protein: CASSEPGLNTEAFF
CDR3 DNA: TGCGCCAGCAGTGAGCCAGGCTTGAACACTGAAGCTTTCTTT

V gene: TRBV5-1
clone size: NA
J gene: TRBJ2-3
D gene: TRBD1
CDR3 length: 14
CDR3 protein: CASSLGQNTDTQYF
CDR3 DNA: TGCGCCAGCAGCCTGGGACAGAACACAGATACGCAGTATTTT

V gene: TRBV5-4
clone size: once
J gene: TRBJ1-3
D gene: NA
CDR3 length: 15
CDR3 protein: CASSLGQNSGNTIYF
CDR3 DNA: TGTGCCAGCAGTCTCGGACAGAACTCTGGAAACACCATATATTTT